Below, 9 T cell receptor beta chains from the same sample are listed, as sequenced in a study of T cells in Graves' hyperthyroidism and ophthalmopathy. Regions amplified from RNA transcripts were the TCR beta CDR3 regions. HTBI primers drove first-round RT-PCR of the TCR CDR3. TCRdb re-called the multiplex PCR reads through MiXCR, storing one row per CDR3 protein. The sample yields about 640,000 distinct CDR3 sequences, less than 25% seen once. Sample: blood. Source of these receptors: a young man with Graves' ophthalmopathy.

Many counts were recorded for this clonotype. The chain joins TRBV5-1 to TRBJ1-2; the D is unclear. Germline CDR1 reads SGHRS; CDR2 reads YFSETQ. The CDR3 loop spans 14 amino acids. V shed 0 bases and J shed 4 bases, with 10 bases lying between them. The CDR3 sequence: CASSLDPAGYGYTF. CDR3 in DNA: TGCGCCAGCAGCTTGGATCCAGCGGGCTATGGCTACACCTTC.

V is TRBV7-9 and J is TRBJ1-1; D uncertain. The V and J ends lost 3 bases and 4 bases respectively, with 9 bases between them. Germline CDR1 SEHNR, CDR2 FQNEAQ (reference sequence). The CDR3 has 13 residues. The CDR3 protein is CASSFLSSTEAFF. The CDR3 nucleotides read TGTGCCAGCAGCTTCTTGAGCAGCACTGAAGCTTTCTTT.

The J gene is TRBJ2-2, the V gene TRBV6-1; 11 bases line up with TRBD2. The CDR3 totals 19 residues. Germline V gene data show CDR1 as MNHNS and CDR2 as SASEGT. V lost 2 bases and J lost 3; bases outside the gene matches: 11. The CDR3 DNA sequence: TGTGCCAGCAGTGAATACCCTCCCCTAGCGGGAGGACACACCGGGGAGCTGTTTTTT. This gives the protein CASSEYPPLAGGHTGELFF.

CDR3 in amino acids: CASSWGLAGFDTGELFF. CDR3 coding DNA: TGTGCCAGCAGCTGGGGACTAGCGGGATTTGACACCGGGGAGCTGTTTTTT. The rearrangement uses TRBV5-6 and TRBJ2-2, with TRBD2 identical over 13 bases. Germline V gene lookup returns CDR1 SGHDT and CDR2 YYEEEE. V dropped 3 bases and J dropped 3; count of bases not matched to a gene: 5. CDR3 size: 17 residues. The complete variable domain, with remaining parts taken from reference TRBV5-6 and TRBJ2-2, reads DAGVTQSPTHLIKTRGQQVTLRCSPKSGHDTVSWYQQALGQGPQFIFQYYEEEERQRGNFPDRFSGHQFPNYSSELNVNALLLGDSALYLCASSWGLAGFDTGELFFGEGSRLTVL.

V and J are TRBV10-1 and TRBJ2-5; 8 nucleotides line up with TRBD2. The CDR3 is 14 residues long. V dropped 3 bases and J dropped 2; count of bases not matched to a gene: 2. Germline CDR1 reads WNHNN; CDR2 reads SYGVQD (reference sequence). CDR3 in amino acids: CASSESGGQETQYF. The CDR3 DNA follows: TGCGCCAGCAGTGAATCGGGAGGGCAAGAGACCCAGTACTTC.

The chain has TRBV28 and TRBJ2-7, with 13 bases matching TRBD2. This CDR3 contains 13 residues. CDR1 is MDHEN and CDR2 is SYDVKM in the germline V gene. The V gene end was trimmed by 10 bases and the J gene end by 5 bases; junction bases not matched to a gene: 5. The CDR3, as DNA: TGTGCCATCGGGACTAGCGGGAACAACGAGCAGTACTTC. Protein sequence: CAIGTSGNNEQYF.

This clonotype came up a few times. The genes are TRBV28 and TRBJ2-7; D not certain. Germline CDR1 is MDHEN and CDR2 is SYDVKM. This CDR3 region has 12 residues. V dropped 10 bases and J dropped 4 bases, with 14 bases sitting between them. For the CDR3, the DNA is TGTGCCACCATGTCGGGTTCTTACGAGCAGTACTTC. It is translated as CATMSGSYEQYF.

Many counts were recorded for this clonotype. This CDR3 reads CASSLEGSGRQPQHF. As DNA, the CDR3 is TGTGCCAGCAGCTTAGAAGGGTCGGGGAGGCAGCCCCAGCATTTT. The rearrangement uses TRBV7-2 and TRBJ1-5, with no clear D. The CDR3 extends over 15 amino acids. Trimming removed 1 base from V and 7 bases from J, with 14 bases in between. Germline V gene sequence: CDR1 SGHTA, CDR2 FQGNSA.

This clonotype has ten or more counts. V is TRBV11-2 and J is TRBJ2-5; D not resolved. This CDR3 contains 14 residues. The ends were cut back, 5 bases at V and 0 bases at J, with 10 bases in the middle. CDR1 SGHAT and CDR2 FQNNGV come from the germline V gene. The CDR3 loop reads CASSEQRYQETQYF. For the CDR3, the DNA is TGTGCCAGCAGCGAACAGAGATACCAAGAGACCCAGTACTTC.